The 26 T cell receptor beta chains below all came from one sample that was sequenced in a study of beta chain features in type 1 diabetes. Reverse transcribing all isolated RNA meant expressed TCRB transcripts were sequenced. Repertoires were generated with immunoSEQ multiplex PCR, while TCRdb's copy carries only in-frame clones and drops some. The sample holds around 160,000 clones, roughly 50% seen once. Input material: Tregs from blood. Receptors originate from a man between 18 and 29 years old in good health.

J is TRBJ2-1 and V is TRBV11-1; D may be TRBD1 (5 bases). Germline values: CDR1 SGHAT, CDR2 FQDESV (reference sequence). The V end lost 2 bases, the J end lost 8 bases, and 16 bases lay between the germline ends. The CDR3 is 15 amino acids. The DNA of the CDR3 is TGTGCCAGCAGCTTACCTCGGACACTGTACGATGAGCAGTTCTTC. Translated: CASSLPRTLYDEQFF.

This chain links TRBV2 with TRBJ1-2; D perhaps matches TRBD1 (6 bases). The CDR3 has 15 amino acids. Trimming left V 5 bases short and J 7 bases short, with 20 bases between. The germline V gene has CDR1 SNHLY and CDR2 FYNNEI. The CDR3: CASSYSGAPAFGYTF. Written as DNA, the CDR3 is TGTGCCAGCAGTTACTCAGGGGCGCCGGCTTTTGGCTACACCTTC.

This clone was counted only a few times. The rearrangement links TRBV28 to TRBJ2-3, with 8 bases aligning to TRBD2. Germline trimming cut 5 bases from V and 4 bases from J; bases unmatched to any gene: 17. Germline V gives CDR1 MDHEN, CDR2 SYDVKM. This CDR3 has 18 amino acids. In nucleotides, the CDR3 is TGTGCCAGCAGTCCCCGTGGTAGCGGGAACTTTCACCCAGATACGCAGTATTTT. Translated: CASSPRGSGNFHPDTQYF.

This clone has just a few counts. This sequence joins TRBV28 and TRBJ2-2; 7 bases line up with TRBD1. Germline-derived CDR1 and CDR2 are MDHEN and SYDVKM. V was clipped by 6 bases and J by 5 bases; unmatched bases: 9. The CDR3 covers 15 residues. Written as DNA, the CDR3 is TGTGCCAGCAGCAAATTCAGGGGGTGGACCGGGGAGCTGTTTTTT. It yields the protein CASSKFRGWTGELFF.

V gene TRBV15 combines with J gene TRBJ2-5; TRBD1 is a possible D gene (5 bases). The end of the DNA aligns better with TRBJ2-7, so the J call may be wrong. CDR3 length: 17 amino acids. CDR1 and CDR2 from the germline V gene are LNHNV and YYDKDF (reference sequence). CDR3 DNA sequence: TGTGCCACCAGCAGAGTGTCCTATGGTCCAGGGAACGACGAGCAGTACTTC. Translating it yields CATSRVSYGPGNDEQYF.

The rearrangement uses TRBV10-3 and TRBJ2-1, with 8 bases lining up with TRBD1. Unmatched junction bases numbered 5, after V lost 2 bases and J lost 8 bases. Germline V CDR1 and CDR2: ENHRY, SYGVKD. The CDR3 extends over 14 amino acids. In DNA form, the CDR3 reads TGTGCCATCAGTGAGGGACAGGGAGGCGATGAGCAGTTCTTC. It encodes CAISEGQGGDEQFF.

The J gene is TRBJ1-1, the V gene TRBV15; D might be TRBD1 (5 bases). The CDR3 consists of 16 residues. CDR1 is LNHNV, CDR2 YYDKDF, per germline (reference sequence). V dropped 1 base and J dropped 0 bases, with 12 bases sitting between them. CDR3 sequence: CATSRGLTVMNTEAFF. CDR3 sequence (DNA): TGTGCCACCAGCAGAGGATTGACAGTTATGAACACTGAAGCTTTCTTT. Using reference TRBV15 and TRBJ1-1 for the parts outside the CDR3, the full variable domain is DAMVIQNPRYQVTQFGKPVTLSCSQTLNHNVMYWYQQKSSQAPKLLFHYYDKDFNNEADTPDNFQSRRPNTSFCFLDIRSPGLGDTAMYLCATSRGLTVMNTEAFFGQGTRLTVV.

This chain uses TRBV7-2 with TRBJ1-5, with D hard to call. Trimming pared 1 base from V and 6 bases from J, leaving 7 bases between. The CDR3 consists of 13 residues. Germline CDR1 reads SGHTA; CDR2 reads FQGNSA. CDR3: CASSLGLFQPQHF. CDR3 nucleotides: TGTGCCAGCAGCTTAGGTCTTTTTCAGCCCCAGCATTTT.

V and J are TRBV7-8 and TRBJ1-5, with D unclear. The CDR3 is made up of 16 amino acids. Germline V CDR1 and CDR2: SGHVS, FQNEAQ. The V end lost 1 base, the J end lost 9 bases, and 19 bases lay between the germline ends. CDR3 nucleotides: TGTGCCAGCAGCTTAGTTCAGAGACCAGAGGTTCGGCCCCAGCATTTT. This gives the protein CASSLVQRPEVRPQHF.

To note about this clone: At one boundary the junction diverges from the germline segment, which might be a read error. Different DNA sequences within this sample yield the same CDR3. The chain is built from TRBV2 and TRBJ1-1, with D unresolved. This CDR3 comprises 14 residues. Germline V gene data show CDR1 as SNHLY and CDR2 as FYNNEI. CDR3 protein: CASSGSTRNTEAFF. In DNA, the CDR3 is TGCGCCAGCAGTGGTTCGACAAGGAACACTGAAGCTTTCTTT.

This clone was counted a few times. The V gene is TRBV29-1, the J gene TRBJ2-3; D remains unclear. The germline gives CDR1 SQVTM, CDR2 ANQGSEA. Trimming removed 4 bases at V and 0 bases at J, with 20 bases between. This CDR3 contains 17 residues. The CDR3 spells CSVVYALVYPSTDTQYF. CDR3 nucleotide sequence: TGCAGCGTTGTTTATGCGTTGGTGTATCCTAGCACAGATACGCAGTATTTT.

This clone has only a few counts. V is TRBV28 and J is TRBJ1-5, with 9 positions matching TRBD1. Trimming removed 4 bases from V and 1 base from J; junction bases left unmatched: 8. Per the germline V gene, CDR1 is MDHEN and CDR2 is SYDVKM. The CDR3 totals 17 residues. The CDR3 is CASSSPPGTGSNQPQHF. DNA of the CDR3: TGTGCCAGCAGTTCACCTCCCGGGACAGGGAGCAATCAGCCCCAGCATTTT.

CDR3 nucleotides: TGTGCCTGGAGTCGTTTTTACCGGACTAGCGGGAGTCATGAGCAGTTCTTC. This encodes CAWSRFYRTSGSHEQFF. The V call is TRBV30, the J call TRBJ2-1; 13 positions agree with TRBD2. Germline V CDR1 and CDR2: GTSNPN, SVGIG (reference sequence). With V trimmed by 2 bases and J by 8 bases, 12 bases remained unmatched. This CDR3 spans 17 amino acids.

The genes are TRBV9 and TRBJ1-6; 8 bases are a match to TRBD1. Unmatched junction bases numbered 6, after V lost 2 bases and J lost 8 bases. CDR3 length: 15 amino acids. CDR1 SGDLS and CDR2 YYNGEE come from the germline V gene. Written as DNA, the CDR3 is TGTGCCAGCAGCGTTCAGGGGGCCAAGTATTCACCCCTCCACTTT. The encoded protein is CASSVQGAKYSPLHF.

The chain recombines TRBV28 with TRBJ1-2, with D tentatively TRBD1 (6 bases). Trimming pared 2 bases from V and 6 bases from J, leaving 10 bases between. There are 13 residues in the CDR3. CDR1 is MDHEN and CDR2 is SYDVKM in the germline V gene. CDR3 sequence reads: CASSLGTYDGYTF. CDR3 nucleotides: TGTGCCAGCAGTTTAGGGACATACGATGGCTACACCTTC.

The chain combines TRBV7-9 with TRBJ2-5; weak D call: TRBD1 (6 bases). The CDR3 covers 14 residues. In germline, CDR1 is SEHNR, CDR2 FQNEAQ (reference sequence). The V end lost 5 bases, the J end lost 5 bases, and 15 bases lay between the germline ends. CDR3 in DNA: TGTGCCAGCAGCCACGGACAGTATGTGGAGACCCAGTACTTC. This sequence encodes CASSHGQYVETQYF. The full variable domain, its missing parts supplied by reference TRBV7-9 and TRBJ2-5, is DTGVSQNPRHKITKRGQNVTFRCDPISEHNRLYWYRQTLGQGPEFLTYFQNEAQLEKSRLLSDRFSAERPKGSFSTLEIQRTEQGDSAMYLCASSHGQYVETQYFGPGTRLLVL.

The chain couples TRBV7-9 to TRBJ2-1; TRBD2 is a possible D gene (6 bases). CDR3 size: 17 residues. Trimming took off 7 bases at V and 0 bases at J, with 19 bases between the two ends. Germline-derived CDR1 and CDR2 are SEHNR and FQNEAQ (reference sequence). The CDR3 coding sequence is TGTGCCAGCACCTACTCCCTAGCGACGCTCTCCTACAATGAGCAGTTCTTC. It translates to CASTYSLATLSYNEQFF.

The chain has TRBV5-1 and TRBJ2-6, with 8 bases identical to TRBD1. CDR1 and CDR2 from the germline V gene are SGHRS and YFSETQ. J lost 0 bases, V lost 4 bases, and 6 bases had no gene match. The length of the CDR3 is 17 residues. CDR3 DNA: TGCGCCAGCAGCCGGGACAGGTTTTCCTCTGGGGCCAACGTCCTGACTTTC. Amino acids: CASSRDRFSSGANVLTF.

The chain combines TRBV18 with TRBJ2-7; 9 bases line up with TRBD1. Trimming at V came to 6 bases and at J to 4 bases, leaving 4 bases not matched to a gene. Germline CDR1 KGHSH, CDR2 LQKENI. The CDR3 spans 13 residues. The CDR3 nucleotides read TGTGCCAGCTCGGGCGACAGGGGGTACGAGCAGTACTTC. Translated: CASSGDRGYEQYF.

This clone was seen a few times. The rearrangement links TRBV19 to TRBJ2-5; weak D call: TRBD2 (5 bases). The length of the CDR3 is 15 residues. The germline gives CDR1 LNHDA, CDR2 SQIVND (reference sequence). Trimming took 3 bases from V and 2 from J, leaving 13 bases between them. In DNA form, the CDR3 reads TGTGCCAGTAGTATCCCAGCGGAAACACAAGAGACCCAGTACTTC. Translated: CASSIPAETQETQYF.

Only a few counts were recorded for this clone. The V call is TRBV5-1, the J call TRBJ1-2; TRBD1 matches 11 bases. The CDR3 consists of 16 residues. V gave up 4 bases and J gave up 4 bases; unmatched junction bases: 9. CDR1 and CDR2 (germline): SGHRS, YFSETQ. The CDR3 protein is CASSPGTGGPTYGYTF. The CDR3 region has the DNA TGCGCCAGCAGCCCGGGGACAGGGGGACCAACCTATGGCTACACCTTC.

The chain recombines TRBV19 with TRBJ2-3, with D tentatively TRBD1 (6 bases). Germline V gene data show CDR1 as LNHDA and CDR2 as SQIVND (reference sequence). V shed 10 bases and J shed 0 bases, with 11 bases lying between them. The CDR3 is made up of 13 amino acids. The CDR3: CATNRASTDTQYF. Here the CDR3 DNA reads TGTGCCACTAACAGGGCTAGCACAGATACGCAGTATTTT.

The chain links TRBV5-4 to TRBJ1-1; D call uncertain. The CDR3 is 14 residues long. The germline V gene encodes CDR1 SGHNT and CDR2 YYREEE (reference sequence). V lost 4 bases and J lost 1, with 11 bases in between. In nucleotides, the CDR3 is TGTGCCAGCAGCATCAGGATTCCGAACACTGAAGCTTTCTTT. Protein product: CASSIRIPNTEAFF.

The chain recombines TRBV7-9 with TRBJ1-4, with D uncertain. The V gene's germline CDR1 is SEHNR and CDR2 FQNEAQ (reference sequence). The CDR3 sequence is 14 residues long. V was clipped by 6 bases and J by 8 bases, with 16 bases between them. As DNA, the CDR3 is TGTGCCAGCAGACGCGGGGTAGTAGACGAAAAACTGTTTTTT. This codes for CASRRGVVDEKLFF.

The chain uses TRBV30 and TRBJ1-2; 7 bases map to TRBD1. The V and J ends lost 4 bases and 1 base, in that order; junction bases with no gene match: 12. CDR1 is GTSNPN, CDR2 SVGIG, per germline (reference sequence). CDR3 length equals 16 residues. CDR3 loop: CAWIRGGTEDNYGYTF. The CDR3 DNA is TGTGCCTGGATACGTGGTGGGACAGAAGATAACTATGGCTACACCTTC. The variable domain in full, completed from reference TRBV30 and TRBJ1-2, reads SQTIHQWPATLVQPVGSPLSLECTVEGTSNPNLYWYRQAAGRGLQLLFYSVGIGQISSEVPQNLSASRPQDRQFILSSKKLLLSDSGFYLCAWIRGGTEDNYGYTFGSGTRLTVV.

This chain connects TRBV6-5 to TRBJ2-1; D not resolved. Germline lookup yields CDR1 MNHEY and CDR2 SVGAGI. The CDR3 spans 16 residues. V lost 1 base to trimming and J lost 0 bases, with 10 bases between them. This chain's CDR3 is CASSYYPPNSYNEQFF. CDR3 in DNA: TGTGCCAGCAGTTACTATCCCCCCAACTCCTACAATGAGCAGTTCTTC.